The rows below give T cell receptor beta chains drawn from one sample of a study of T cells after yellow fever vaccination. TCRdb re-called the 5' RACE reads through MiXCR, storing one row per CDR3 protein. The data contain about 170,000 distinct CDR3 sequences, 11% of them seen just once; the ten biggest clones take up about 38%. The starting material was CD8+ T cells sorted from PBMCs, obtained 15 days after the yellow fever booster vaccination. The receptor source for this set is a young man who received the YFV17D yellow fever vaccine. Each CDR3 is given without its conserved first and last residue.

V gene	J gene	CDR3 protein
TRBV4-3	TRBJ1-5	ASSHPALGSNQPQH
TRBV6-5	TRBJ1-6	ASSYSKQIGSPLH
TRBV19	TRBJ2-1	ASSIASGFNEQF
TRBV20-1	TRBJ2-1	SASLFSGGAVEQF
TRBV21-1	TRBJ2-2	ASSSQRLDTGELF
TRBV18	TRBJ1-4	ASSPGDFNEKLF
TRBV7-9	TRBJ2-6	ASTGPGHTYSGANVLT
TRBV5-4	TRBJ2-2	ASSLGVSAGELF
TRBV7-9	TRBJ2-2	ASSLSETGELF
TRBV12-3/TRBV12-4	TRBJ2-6	ASSYDRAGANVLT
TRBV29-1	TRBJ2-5	SVEVSVIQETQY
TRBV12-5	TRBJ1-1	ASGLLLGGSGTEVTEAF
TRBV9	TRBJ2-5	ASSVGTVVEETQY
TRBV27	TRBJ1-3	ASSSTGGVGTIY
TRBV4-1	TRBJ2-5	ASSQTTNYRETQY
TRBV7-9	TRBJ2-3	ASSFPPAASGGEDTQY
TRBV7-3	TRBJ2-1	ASSLWASNEQF
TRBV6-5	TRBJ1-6	ASSDSYNSPLH
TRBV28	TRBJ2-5	ASQTWSQETQY
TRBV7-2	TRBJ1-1	ASSPWTGAQPYEAF
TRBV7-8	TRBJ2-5	ASRYPGSLGETQY
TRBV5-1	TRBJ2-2	ASSFPGGNTGELF
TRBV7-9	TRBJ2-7	ASRDKSSYEQY
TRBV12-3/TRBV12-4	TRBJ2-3	ASRMTLGADTQY
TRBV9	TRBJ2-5	ASSLGGGASETQY
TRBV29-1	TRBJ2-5	SVDGAGGHLPYQETQY
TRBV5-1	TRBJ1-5	ASSLLGNSNQPQH
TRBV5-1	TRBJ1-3	ASSSKEGAEGIGNTIY
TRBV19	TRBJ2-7	ASSTLDRGTYEQY
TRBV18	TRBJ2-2	ASSPPERGYPGELF
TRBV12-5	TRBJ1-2	ASGWSGIPDGYT
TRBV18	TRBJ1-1	ASSPDPTPVTEAF
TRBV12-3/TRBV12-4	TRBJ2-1	ASSFEGGPHNEQF
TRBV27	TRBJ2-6	ASSLGHVVSGANVLT
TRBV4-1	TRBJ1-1	ASSQKGTENTEAF
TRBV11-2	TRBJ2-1	ASSSGASYNEQF
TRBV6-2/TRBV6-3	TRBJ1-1	ASSWEQGLNTEAF
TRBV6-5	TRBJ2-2	ASSYTGGNTGELF
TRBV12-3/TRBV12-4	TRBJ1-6	ASSLFTRGSPLH
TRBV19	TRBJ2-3	ASSVWLSGTGRTDTQY
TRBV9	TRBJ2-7	ASSSGTGPYEQY
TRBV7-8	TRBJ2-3	ASSLVRDRGREDTQY
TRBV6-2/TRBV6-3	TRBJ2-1	ASSYRGASYNEQF
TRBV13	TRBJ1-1	ASSLSGGAGGNTEAF
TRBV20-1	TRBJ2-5	SAGIAGEETQY
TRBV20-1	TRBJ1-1	SAIPGNTEAF
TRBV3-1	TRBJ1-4	ASSQGSTTNEKLF